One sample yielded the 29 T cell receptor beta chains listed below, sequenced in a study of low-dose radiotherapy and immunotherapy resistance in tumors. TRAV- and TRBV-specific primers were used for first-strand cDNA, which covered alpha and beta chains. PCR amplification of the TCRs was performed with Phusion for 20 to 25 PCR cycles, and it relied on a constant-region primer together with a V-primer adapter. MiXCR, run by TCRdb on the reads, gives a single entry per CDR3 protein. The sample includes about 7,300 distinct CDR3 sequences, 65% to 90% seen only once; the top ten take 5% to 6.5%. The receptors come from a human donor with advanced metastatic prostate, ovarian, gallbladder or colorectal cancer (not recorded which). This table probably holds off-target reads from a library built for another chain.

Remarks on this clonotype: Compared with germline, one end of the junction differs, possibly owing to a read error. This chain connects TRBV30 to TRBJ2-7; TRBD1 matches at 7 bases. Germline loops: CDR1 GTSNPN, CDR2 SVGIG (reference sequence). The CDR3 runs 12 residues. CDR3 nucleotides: TGTGCCTGGAGTGAGGGGGCGGCCCGAGGGAACTTC. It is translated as CAWSEGAARGNF. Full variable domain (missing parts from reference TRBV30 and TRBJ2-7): SQTIHQWPATLVQPVGSPLSLECTVEGTSNPNLYWYRQAAGRGLQLLFYSVGIGQISSEVPQNLSASRPQDRQFILSSKKLLLSDSGFYLCAWSEGAARGNFGPGTRLTVT.

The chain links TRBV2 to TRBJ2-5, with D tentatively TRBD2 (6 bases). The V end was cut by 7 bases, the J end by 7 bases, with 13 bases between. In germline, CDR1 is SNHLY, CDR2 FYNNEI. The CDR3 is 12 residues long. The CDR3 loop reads CASTLEGRTQYF. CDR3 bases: TGTGCCAGCACCCTGGAGGGGAGGACCCAGTACTTC.

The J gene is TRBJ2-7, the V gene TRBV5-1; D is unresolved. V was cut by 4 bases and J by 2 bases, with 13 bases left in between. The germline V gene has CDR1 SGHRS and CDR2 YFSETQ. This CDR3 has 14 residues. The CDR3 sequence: CASSPDGSPYEQYF. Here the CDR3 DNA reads TGCGCCAGCAGCCCGGACGGTTCGCCCTACGAGCAGTACTTC.

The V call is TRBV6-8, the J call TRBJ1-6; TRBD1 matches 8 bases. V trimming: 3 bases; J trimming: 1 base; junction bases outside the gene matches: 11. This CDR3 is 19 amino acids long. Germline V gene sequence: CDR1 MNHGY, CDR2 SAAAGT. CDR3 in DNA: TGTGCCAGCAGTTATGGCGCAGGGGGCGGAGTATCCTATAATTCACCCCTCCACTTT. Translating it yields CASSYGAGGGVSYNSPLHF.

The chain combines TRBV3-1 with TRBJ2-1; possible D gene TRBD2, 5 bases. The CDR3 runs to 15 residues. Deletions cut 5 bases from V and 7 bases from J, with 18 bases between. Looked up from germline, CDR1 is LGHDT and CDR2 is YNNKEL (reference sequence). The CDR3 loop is CASSSLQRRFNEQFF. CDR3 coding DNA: TGTGCCAGCAGCTCCCTCCAGCGGAGATTTAATGAGCAGTTCTTC.

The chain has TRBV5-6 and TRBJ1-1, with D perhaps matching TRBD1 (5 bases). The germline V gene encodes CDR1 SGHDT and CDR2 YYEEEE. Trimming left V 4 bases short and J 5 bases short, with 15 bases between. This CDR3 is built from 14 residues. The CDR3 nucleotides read TGTGCCAGCAGCCGGACACCCCCGTGGACTGAAGCTTTCTTT. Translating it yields CASSRTPPWTEAFF. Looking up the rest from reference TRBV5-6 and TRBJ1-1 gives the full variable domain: DAGVTQSPTHLIKTRGQQVTLRCSPKSGHDTVSWYQQALGQGPQFIFQYYEEEERQRGNFPDRFSGHQFPNYSSELNVNALLLGDSALYLCASSRTPPWTEAFFGQGTRLTVV.

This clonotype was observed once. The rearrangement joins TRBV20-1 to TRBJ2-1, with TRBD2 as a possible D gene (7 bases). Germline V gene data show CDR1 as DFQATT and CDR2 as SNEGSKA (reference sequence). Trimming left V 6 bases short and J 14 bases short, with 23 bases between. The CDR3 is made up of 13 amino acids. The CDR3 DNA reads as TGCAGTGCCCCGCGGGGGAGGGGGGCCTTGGAGTTCTTC. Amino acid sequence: CSAPRGRGALEFF.

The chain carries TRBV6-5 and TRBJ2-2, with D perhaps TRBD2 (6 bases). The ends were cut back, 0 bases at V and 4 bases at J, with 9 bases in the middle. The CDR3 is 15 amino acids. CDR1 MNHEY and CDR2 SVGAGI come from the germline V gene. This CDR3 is CASSYSAGITGELFF. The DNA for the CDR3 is TGTGCCAGCAGTTACTCGGCGGGAATCACCGGGGAGCTGTTTTTT.

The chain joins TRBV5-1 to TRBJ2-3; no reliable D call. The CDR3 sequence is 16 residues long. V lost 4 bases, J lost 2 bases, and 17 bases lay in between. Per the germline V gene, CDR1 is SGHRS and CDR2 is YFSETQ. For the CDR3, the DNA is TGCGCCAGCAGCACACGACGAACTCTCAACACAGATACGCAGTATTTT. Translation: CASSTRRTLNTDTQYF.

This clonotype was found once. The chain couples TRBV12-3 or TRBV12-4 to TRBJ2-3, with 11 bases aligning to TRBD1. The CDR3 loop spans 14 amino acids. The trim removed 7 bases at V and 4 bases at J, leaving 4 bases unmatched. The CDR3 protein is CASTAGQGADTQYF. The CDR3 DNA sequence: TGTGCCAGCACCGCGGGACAGGGGGCAGATACGCAGTATTTT.

Written as DNA, the CDR3 is TGCGCCAGCAGCGAACCCGACCGCACGGGGACGGAAGGAAACACCATATATTTT. It encodes CASSEPDRTGTEGNTIYF. The J gene is TRBJ1-3, the V gene TRBV5-1; D may be TRBD1 (5 bases). CDR1 and CDR2 (germline): SGHRS, YFSETQ. CDR3 size: 18 residues. The V end was cut by 4 bases, the J end by 4 bases, with 24 bases between.

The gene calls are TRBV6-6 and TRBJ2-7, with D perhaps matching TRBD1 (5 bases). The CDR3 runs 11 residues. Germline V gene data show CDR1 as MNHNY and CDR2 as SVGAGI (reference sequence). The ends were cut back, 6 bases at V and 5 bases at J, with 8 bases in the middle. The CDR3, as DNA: TGTGCCAGCAGCCAGGGTGACGAGCAGTACTTC. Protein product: CASSQGDEQYF.

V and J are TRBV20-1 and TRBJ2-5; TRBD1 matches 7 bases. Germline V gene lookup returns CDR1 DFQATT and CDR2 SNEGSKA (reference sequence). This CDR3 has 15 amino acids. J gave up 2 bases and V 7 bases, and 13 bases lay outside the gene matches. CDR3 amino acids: CSVGQAGTPQETQYF. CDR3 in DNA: TGCAGTGTCGGACAGGCAGGGACGCCACAAGAGACCCAGTACTTC.

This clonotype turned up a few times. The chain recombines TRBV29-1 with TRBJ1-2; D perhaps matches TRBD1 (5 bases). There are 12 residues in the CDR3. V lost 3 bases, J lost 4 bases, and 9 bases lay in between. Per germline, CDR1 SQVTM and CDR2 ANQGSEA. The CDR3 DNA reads TGCAGCGTTGACCTGGGGCGCTATGGCTACACCTTC. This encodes CSVDLGRYGYTF.

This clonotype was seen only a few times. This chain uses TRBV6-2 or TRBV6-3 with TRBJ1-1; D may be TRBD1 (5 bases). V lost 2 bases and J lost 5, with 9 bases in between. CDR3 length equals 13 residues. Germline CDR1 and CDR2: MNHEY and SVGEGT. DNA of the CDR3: TGTGCCAGCAGTTACCCGGGGGTAACTGAAGCTTTCTTT. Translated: CASSYPGVTEAFF.

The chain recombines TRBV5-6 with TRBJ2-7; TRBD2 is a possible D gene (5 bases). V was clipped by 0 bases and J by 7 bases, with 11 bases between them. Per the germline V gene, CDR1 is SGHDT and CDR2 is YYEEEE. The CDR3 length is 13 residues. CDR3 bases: TGTGCCAGCAGCTTGGAACGATCGGGAGAGCAGTACTTC. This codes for CASSLERSGEQYF.

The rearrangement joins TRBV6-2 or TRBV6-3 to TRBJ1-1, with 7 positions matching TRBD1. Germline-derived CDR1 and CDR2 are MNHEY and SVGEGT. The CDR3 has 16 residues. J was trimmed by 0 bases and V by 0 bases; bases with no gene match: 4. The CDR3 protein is CASSYSPTGLNTEAFF. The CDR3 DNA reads TGTGCCAGCAGTTACTCCCCGACAGGGCTGAACACTGAAGCTTTCTTT.

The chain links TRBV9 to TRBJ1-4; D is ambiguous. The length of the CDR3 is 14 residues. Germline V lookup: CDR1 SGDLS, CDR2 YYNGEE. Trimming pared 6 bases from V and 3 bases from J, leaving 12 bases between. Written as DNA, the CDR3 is TGTGCCAGCACCCCAGTCAGGCCTAATGAAAAACTGTTTTTT. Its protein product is CASTPVRPNEKLFF.

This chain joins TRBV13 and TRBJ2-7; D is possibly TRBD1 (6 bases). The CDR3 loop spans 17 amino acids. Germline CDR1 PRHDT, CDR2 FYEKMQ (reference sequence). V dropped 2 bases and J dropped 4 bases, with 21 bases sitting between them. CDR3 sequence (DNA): TGTGCCAGCAGCTTATTACCTGTGGGGGCAGTGGGATACGAGCAGTACTTC. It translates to CASSLLPVGAVGYEQYF. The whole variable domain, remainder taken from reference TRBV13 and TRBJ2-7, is AAGVIQSPRHLIKEKRETATLKCYPIPRHDTVYWYQQGPGQDPQFLISFYEKMQSDKGSIPDRFSAQQFSDYHSELNMSSLELGDSALYFCASSLLPVGAVGYEQYFGPGTRLTVT.

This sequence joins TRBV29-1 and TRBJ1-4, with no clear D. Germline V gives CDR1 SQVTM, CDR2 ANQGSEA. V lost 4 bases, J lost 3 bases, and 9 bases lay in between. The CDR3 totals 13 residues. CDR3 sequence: CSVGPHPNEKLFF. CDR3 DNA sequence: TGCAGCGTTGGGCCCCATCCTAATGAAAAACTGTTTTTT. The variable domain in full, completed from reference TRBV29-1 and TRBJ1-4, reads SAVISQKPSRDICQRGTSLTIQCQVDSQVTMMFWYRQQPGQSLTLIATANQGSEATYESGFVIDKFPISRPNLTFSTLTVSNMSPEDSSIYLCSVGPHPNEKLFFGSGTQLSVL.

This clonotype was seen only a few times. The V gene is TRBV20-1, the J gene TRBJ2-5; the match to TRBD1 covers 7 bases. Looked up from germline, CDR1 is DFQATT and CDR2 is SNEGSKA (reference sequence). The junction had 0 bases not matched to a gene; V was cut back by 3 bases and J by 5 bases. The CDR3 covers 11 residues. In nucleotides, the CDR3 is TGCAGTGCTAGGGACAGGGAGACCCAGTACTTC. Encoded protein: CSARDRETQYF.

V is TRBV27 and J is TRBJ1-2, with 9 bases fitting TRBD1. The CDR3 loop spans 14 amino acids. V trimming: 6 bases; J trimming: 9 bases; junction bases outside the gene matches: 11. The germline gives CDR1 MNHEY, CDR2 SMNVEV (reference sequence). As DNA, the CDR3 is TGTGCCAGCAGCTCCGGGACAGGGTCGGCTAGCTACACCTTC. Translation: CASSSGTGSASYTF.

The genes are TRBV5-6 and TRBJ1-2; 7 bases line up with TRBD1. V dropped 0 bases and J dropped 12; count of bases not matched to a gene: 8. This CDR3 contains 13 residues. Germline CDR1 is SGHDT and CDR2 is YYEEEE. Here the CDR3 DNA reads TGTGCCAGCAGCTTGGACAGCGTTACAGGGGACACCTTC. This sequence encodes CASSLDSVTGDTF. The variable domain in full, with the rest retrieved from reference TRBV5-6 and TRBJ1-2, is DAGVTQSPTHLIKTRGQQVTLRCSPKSGHDTVSWYQQALGQGPQFIFQYYEEEERQRGNFPDRFSGHQFPNYSSELNVNALLLGDSALYLCASSLDSVTGDTFGSGTRLTVV.

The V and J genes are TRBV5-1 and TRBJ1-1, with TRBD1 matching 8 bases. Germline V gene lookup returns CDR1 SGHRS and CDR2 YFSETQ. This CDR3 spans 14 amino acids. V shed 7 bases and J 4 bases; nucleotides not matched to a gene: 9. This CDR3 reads CASADTGGTTEAFF. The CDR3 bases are TGCGCCAGCGCTGATACAGGGGGAACCACTGAAGCTTTCTTT.

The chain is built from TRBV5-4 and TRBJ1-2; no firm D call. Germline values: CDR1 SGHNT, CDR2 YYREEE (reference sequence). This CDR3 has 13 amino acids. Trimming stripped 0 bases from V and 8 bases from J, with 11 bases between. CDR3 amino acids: CASSLGNFEGYTF. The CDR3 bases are TGTGCCAGCAGCTTGGGCAACTTTGAGGGCTACACCTTC.

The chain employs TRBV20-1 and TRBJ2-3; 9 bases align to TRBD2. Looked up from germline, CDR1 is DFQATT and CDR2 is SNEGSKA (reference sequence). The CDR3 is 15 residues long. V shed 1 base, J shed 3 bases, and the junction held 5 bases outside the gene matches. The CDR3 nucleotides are TGCAGTGCTAGAGGCGGGGGGGTCGGGACAGATACGCAGTATTTT. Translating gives CSARGGGVGTDTQYF.

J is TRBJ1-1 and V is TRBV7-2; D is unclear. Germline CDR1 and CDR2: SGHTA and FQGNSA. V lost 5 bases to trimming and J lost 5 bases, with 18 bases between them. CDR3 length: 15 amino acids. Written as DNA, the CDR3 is TGTGCCAGCAGCCCTTCTCCGGGGAGAGCGACTGAAGCTTTCTTT. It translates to CASSPSPGRATEAFF.

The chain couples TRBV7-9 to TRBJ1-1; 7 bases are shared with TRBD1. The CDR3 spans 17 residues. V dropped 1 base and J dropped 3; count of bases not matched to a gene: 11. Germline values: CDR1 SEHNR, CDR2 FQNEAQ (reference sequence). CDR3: CASSLGVIQGLDTEAFF. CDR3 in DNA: TGTGCCAGCAGCTTAGGAGTAATACAGGGGCTGGACACTGAAGCTTTCTTT.

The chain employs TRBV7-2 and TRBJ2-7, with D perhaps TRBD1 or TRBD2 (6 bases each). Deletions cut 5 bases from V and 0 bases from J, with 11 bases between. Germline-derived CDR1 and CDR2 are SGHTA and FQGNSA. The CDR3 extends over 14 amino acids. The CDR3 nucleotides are TGTGCCAGCAGCCTCGGGGGCAACTCCTACGAGCAGTACTTC. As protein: CASSLGGNSYEQYF. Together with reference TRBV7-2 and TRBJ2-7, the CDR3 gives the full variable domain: GAGVSQSPSNKVTEKGKDVELRCDPISGHTALYWYRQSLGQGLEFLIYFQGNSAPDKSGLPSDRFSAERTGGSVSTLTIQRTQQEDSAVYLCASSLGGNSYEQYFGPGTRLTVT.